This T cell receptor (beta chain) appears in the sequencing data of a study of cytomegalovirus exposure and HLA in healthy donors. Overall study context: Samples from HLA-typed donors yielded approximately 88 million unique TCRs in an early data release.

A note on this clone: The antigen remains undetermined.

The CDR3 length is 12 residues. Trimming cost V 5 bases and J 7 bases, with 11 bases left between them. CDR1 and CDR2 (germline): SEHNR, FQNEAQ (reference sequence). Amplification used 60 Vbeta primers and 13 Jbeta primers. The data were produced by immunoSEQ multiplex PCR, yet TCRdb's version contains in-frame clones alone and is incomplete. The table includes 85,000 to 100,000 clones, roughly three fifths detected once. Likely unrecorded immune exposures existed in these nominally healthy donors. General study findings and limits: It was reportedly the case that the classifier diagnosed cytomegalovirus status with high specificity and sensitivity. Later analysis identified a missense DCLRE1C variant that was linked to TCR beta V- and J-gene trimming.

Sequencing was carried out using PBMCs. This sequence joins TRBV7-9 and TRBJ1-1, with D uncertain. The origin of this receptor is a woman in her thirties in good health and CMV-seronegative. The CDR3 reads CASSPYGYEAFF. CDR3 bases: TGTGCCAGCAGCCCATACGGGTATGAAGCTTTCTTT.